This T cell receptor (beta chain) originates from a study of Graves' ophthalmopathy and Graves' hyperthyroidism. RNA served as the template for amplifying TCR beta CDR3 regions. Investigators did first-round RT-PCR with HTBI primers, then second-round multiplex PCR. TCRdb re-called the multiplex PCR reads with MiXCR, one entry per CDR3 protein. The table lists approximately 480,000 distinct CDR3 sequences, around 14% of them singletons. This clonotype has a handful of counts. Germline lookup yields CDR1 MGHRA and CDR2 YSYEKL. V lost 1 base and J 0 bases, leaving 10 bases between the germline ends. The CDR3 runs 15 residues.

Sample: blood. This sequence originates from a young woman with Graves' ophthalmopathy. The chain has TRBV4-1 and TRBJ2-7; D is possibly TRBD1 or TRBD2 (5 bases each). This chain's CDR3 is CASSQGRGDSYEQYF. The CDR3 region has the DNA TGCGCCAGCAGCCAAGGGCGAGGGGACTCCTACGAGCAGTACTTC.